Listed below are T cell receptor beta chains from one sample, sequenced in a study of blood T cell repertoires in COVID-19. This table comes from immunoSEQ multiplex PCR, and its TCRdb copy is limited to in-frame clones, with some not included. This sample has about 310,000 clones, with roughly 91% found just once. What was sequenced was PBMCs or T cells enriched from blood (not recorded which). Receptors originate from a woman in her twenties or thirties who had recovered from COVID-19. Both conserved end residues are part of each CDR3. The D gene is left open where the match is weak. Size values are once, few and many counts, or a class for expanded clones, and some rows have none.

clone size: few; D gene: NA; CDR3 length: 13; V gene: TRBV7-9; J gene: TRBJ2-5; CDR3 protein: CASSFGKQETQYF; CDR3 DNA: TGTGCCAGCAGCTTCGGTAAACAAGAGACCCAGTACTTC
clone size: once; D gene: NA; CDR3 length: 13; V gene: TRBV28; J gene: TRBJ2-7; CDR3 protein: CASSPRNFYEQYF; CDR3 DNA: TGTGCCAGCAGTCCTCGAAACTTTTACGAGCAGTACTTC
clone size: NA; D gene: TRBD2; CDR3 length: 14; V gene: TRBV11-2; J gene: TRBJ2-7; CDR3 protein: CASSASGLALRQYF; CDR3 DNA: TGTGCCAGCAGCGCATCGGGACTAGCGTTACGGCAGTACTTC
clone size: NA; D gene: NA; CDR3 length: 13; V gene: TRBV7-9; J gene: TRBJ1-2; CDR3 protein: CASSSSGSYGYTF; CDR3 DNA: TGTGCCAGCAGCTCCTCCGGGAGCTATGGCTACACCTTC
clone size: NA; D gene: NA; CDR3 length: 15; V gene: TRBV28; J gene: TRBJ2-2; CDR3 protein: CASSILAGSTGELFF; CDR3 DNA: TGTGCCAGCAGTATTCTAGCCGGAAGCACCGGGGAGCTGTTTTTT
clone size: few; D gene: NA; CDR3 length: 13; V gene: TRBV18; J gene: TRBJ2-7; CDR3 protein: CASSPRHSYEQYF; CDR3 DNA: TGTGCCAGCTCACCTAGACACTCCTACGAGCAGTACTTC
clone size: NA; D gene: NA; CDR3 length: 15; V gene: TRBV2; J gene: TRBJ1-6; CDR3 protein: CASSNPTGSNSPLHF; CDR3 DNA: TGTGCCAGCAGTAACCCGACAGGATCTAATTCACCCCTCCACTTT
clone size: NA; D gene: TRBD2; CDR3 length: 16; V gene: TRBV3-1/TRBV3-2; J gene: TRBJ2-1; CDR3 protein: CASSQDGLAGVDEQFF; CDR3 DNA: TGTGCCAGCAGCCAAGATGGTCTAGCGGGAGTCGATGAGCAGTTCTTC
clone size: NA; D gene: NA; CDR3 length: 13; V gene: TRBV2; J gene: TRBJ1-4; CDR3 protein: CASSGGRNEKLFF; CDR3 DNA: TGTGCCAGCAGTGGCGGCCGTAATGAAAAACTGTTTTTT
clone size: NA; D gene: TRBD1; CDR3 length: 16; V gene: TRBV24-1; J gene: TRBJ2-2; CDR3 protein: CATSTTGGKNTGELFF; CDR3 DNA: TGTGCCACCAGTACGACAGGGGGTAAGAACACCGGGGAGCTGTTTTTT
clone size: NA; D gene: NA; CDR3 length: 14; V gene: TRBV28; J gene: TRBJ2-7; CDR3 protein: CASSSNGQFYEQYF; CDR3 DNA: TGTGCCAGCAGTTCCAATGGACAGTTCTACGAGCAGTACTTC
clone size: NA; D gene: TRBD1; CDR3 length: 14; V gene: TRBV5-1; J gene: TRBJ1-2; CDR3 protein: CASSEGGVNYGYTF; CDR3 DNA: TGCGCCAGCAGCGAAGGGGGCGTCAACTATGGCTACACCTTC
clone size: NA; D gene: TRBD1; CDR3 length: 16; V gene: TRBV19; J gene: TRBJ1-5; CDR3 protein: CASSILHRGLSQPQHF; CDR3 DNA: TGTGCCAGTAGTATCCTTCACAGGGGGCTCAGTCAGCCCCAGCATTTT
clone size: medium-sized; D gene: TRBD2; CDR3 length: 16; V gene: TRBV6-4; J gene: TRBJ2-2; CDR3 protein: CASSDSREGNTGELFF; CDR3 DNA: TGTGCCAGCAGTGACTCCCGGGAGGGCAACACCGGGGAGCTGTTTTTT
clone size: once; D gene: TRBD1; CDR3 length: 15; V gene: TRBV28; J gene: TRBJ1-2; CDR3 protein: CASSQGTGGSYGYTF; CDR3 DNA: TGTGCCAGCAGTCAAGGGACAGGGGGTAGCTATGGCTACACCTTC
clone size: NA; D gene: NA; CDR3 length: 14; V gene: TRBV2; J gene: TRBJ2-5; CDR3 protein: CASSGGLSQETQYF; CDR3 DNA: TGTGCCAGCAGTGGAGGGTTATCCCAAGAGACCCAGTACTTC
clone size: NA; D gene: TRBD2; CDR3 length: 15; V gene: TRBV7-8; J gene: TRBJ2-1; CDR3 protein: CASSLTAGESSEQFF; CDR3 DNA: TGTGCCAGCAGCTTAACGGCGGGAGAGAGTTCTGAGCAGTTCTTC
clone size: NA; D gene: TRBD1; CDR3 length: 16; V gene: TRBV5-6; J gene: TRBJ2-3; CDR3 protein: CASSLRDRGSTDTQYF; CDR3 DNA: TGTGCCAGCAGCTTGCGGGACAGGGGCAGCACAGATACGCAGTATTTT
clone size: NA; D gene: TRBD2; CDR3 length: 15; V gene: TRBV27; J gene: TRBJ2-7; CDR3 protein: CASSLLAGGFYEQYF; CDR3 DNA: TGTGCCAGCAGTTTGCTAGCGGGAGGGTTCTACGAGCAGTACTTC
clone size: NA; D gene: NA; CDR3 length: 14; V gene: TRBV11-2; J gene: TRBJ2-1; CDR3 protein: CASSFGGPYNEQFF; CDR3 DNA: TGTGCCAGCAGCTTCGGCGGTCCCTACAATGAGCAGTTCTTC
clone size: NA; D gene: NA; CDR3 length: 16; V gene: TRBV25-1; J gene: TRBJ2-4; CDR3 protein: CASTEVRQLYKNIQYF; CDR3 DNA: TGTGCCAGCACCGAAGTCAGGCAGCTTTACAAAAACATTCAGTACTTC
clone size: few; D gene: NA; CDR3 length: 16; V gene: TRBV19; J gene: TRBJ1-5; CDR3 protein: CASSVGRAGSNQPQHF; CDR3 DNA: TGTGCCAGTAGTGTGGGCCGCGCGGGGAGCAATCAGCCCCAGCATTTT
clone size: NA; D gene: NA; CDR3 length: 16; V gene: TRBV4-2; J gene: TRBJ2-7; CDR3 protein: CASSQVEVDSSYEQYF; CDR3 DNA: TGTGCCAGCAGCCAAGTTGAGGTCGATAGCTCCTACGAGCAGTACTTC
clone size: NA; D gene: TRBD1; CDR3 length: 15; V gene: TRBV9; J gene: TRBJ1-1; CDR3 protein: CASSVATGVRPEAFF; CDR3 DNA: TGTGCCAGCAGCGTAGCTACAGGGGTTCGCCCTGAAGCTTTCTTT
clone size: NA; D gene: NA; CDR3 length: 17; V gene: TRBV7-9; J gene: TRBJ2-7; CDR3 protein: CASSLGLSVGSFYEQYF; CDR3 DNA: TGTGCCAGCAGCTTAGGGCTTTCTGTCGGGAGCTTCTACGAGCAGTACTTC
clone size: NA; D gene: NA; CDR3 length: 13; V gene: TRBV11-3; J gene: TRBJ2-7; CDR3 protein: CASSLGRDYEQYF; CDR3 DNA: TGTGCCAGCAGCTTAGGGCGGGACTACGAGCAGTACTTC
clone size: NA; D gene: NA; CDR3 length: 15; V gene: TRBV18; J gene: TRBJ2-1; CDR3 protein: CASSPPAGAYNEQFF; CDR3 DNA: TGTGCCAGCTCACCACCCGCGGGCGCCTACAATGAGCAGTTCTTC
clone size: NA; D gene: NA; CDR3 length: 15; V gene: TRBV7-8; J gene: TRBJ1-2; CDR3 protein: CASSLISGAGYGYTF; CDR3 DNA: TGTGCCAGCAGCTTAATATCAGGGGCGGGCTATGGCTACACCTTC
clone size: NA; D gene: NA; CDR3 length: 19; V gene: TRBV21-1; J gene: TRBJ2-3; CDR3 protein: CASSKGLKERERYTDTQYF; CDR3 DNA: TGTGCCAGCAGCAAAGGTCTCAAGGAGCGGGAGCGATACACAGATACGCAGTATTTT
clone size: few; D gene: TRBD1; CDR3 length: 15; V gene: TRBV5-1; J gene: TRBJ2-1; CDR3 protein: CASSQIGTGGDEQFF; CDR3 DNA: TGCGCCAGCAGCCAGATTGGGACAGGGGGCGATGAGCAGTTCTTC
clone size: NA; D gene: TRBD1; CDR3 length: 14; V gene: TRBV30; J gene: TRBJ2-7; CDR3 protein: CAWRGWTGGNEQYF; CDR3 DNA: TGTGCCTGGAGGGGGTGGACAGGGGGCAACGAGCAGTACTTC
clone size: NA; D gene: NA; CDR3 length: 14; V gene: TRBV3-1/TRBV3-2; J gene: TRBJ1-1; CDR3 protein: CASSQEGSRVEAFF; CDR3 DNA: TGTGCCAGCAGCCAAGAGGGTTCCAGGGTTGAAGCTTTCTTT
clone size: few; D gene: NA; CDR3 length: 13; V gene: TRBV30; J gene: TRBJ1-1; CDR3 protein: CAWAQLRGTEAFF; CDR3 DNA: TGTGCCTGGGCACAGCTTCGTGGCACTGAAGCTTTCTTT
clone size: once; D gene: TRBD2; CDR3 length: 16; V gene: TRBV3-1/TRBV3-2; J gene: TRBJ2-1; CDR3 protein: CASSQEGLADYNEQFF; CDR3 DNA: TGTGCCAGCAGCCAAGAAGGGCTAGCGGACTACAATGAGCAGTTCTTC
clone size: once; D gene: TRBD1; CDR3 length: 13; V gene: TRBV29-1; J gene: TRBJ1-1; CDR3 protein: CSVSGQGSTEAFF; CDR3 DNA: TGCAGCGTTTCGGGACAGGGAAGCACTGAAGCTTTCTTT
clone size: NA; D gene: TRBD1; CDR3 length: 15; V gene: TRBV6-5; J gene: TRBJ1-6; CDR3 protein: CASTRTGGYNSPLHF; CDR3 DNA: TGTGCCAGCACTAGGACAGGGGGCTATAATTCACCCCTCCACTTT
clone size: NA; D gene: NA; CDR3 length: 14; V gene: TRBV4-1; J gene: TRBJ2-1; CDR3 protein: CASSQPNSGNEQFF; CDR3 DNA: TGCGCCAGCAGCCAACCGAATAGCGGAAATGAGCAGTTCTTC
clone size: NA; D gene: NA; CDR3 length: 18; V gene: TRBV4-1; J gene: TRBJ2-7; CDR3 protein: CASSQEFPLGGRAYEQYF; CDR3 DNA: TGCGCCAGCAGCCAAGAGTTTCCCTTGGGTGGGAGAGCCTACGAGCAGTACTTC
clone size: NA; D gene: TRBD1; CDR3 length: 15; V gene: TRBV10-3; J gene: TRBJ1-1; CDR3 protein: CAISGMDRGGTEAFF; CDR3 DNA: TGTGCCATCAGTGGGATGGACAGGGGTGGCACTGAAGCTTTCTTT
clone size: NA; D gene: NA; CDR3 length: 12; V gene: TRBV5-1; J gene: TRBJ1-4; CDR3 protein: CASSLPGEFLFF; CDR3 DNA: TGCGCCAGCAGCCTGCCCGGGGAGTTCCTGTTTTTT
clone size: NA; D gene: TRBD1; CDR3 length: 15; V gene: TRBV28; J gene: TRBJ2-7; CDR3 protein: CASSSGQDPAYEQYF; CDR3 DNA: TGTGCCAGCAGTAGCGGACAGGATCCTGCCTACGAGCAGTACTTC
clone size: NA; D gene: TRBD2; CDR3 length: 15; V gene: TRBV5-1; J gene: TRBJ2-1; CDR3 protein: CASRSGTSGYNEQFF; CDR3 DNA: TGCGCCAGCAGATCCGGGACTAGCGGGTACAATGAGCAGTTCTTC
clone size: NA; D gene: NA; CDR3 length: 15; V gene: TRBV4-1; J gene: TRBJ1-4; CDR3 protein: CASTQGGGRREKLFF; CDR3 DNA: TGCGCCAGCACCCAAGGGGGGGGGCGAAGGGAAAAACTGTTTTTT
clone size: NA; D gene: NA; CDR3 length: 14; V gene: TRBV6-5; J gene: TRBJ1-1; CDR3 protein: CASSYGQGLTEAFF; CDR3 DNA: TGTGCCAGCAGTTATGGTCAGGGACTAACTGAAGCTTTCTTT
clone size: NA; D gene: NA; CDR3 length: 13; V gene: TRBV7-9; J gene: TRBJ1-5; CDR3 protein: CASSLGGEQPQHF; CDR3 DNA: TGTGCCAGCAGCTTGGGAGGGGAGCAGCCCCAGCATTTT
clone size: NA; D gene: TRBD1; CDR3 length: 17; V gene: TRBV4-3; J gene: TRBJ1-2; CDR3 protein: CASSQYTGTGGPYGYTF; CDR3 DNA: TGCGCCAGCAGCCAATATACCGGGACAGGGGGCCCCTATGGCTACACCTTC
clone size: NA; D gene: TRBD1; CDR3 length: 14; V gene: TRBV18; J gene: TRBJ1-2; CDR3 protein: CASSPTGADYGYTF; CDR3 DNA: TGTGCCAGCTCACCGACAGGGGCGGACTATGGCTACACCTTC
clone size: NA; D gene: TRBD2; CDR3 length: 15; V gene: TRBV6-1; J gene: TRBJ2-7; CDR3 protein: CASSESGGYHDEQYF; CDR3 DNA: TGTGCCAGCAGTGAATCGGGGGGTTATCATGACGAGCAGTACTTC
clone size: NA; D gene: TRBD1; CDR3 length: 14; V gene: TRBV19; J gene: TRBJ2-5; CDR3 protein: CASISGQPQETQYF; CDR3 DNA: TGTGCCAGTATTTCGGGACAGCCTCAAGAGACCCAGTACTTC
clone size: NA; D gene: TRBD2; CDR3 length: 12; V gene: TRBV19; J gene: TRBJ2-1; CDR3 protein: CASSGLAYEQFF; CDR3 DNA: TGTGCCAGTAGCGGACTAGCCTATGAGCAGTTCTTC
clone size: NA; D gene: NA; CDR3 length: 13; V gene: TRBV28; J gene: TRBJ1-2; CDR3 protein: CASSFRGAQGYTF; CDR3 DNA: TGTGCCAGCAGTTTTCGGGGGGCTCAGGGCTACACCTTC
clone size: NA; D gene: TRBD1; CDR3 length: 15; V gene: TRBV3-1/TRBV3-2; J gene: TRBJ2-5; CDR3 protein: CASSQVSRGYETQYF; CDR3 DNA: TGTGCCAGCAGCCAAGTTTCCAGGGGGTACGAGACCCAGTACTTC